The 15 T cell receptor beta chains in this list originate from one sample, sequenced in a study of T cell repertoires in cytomegalovirus infection. TCRdb re-analysed the reads in MiXCR, keeping a single row per CDR3 protein. Among tens of thousands of distinct CDR3 sequences listed, 4% were seen once. Sample: PBMCs. The receptors here all came from a human donor in good health (CMV status not recorded). Some clones in this sample may be carry-over from other donors' samples.

This clonotype was picked up many times. The V and J genes are TRBV7-2 and TRBJ1-2; the match to TRBD1 covers 8 bases. J lost 4 bases, V lost 5 bases, and 15 bases had no gene match. CDR1 and CDR2 from the germline V gene are SGHTA and FQGNSA. The CDR3 sequence is 17 residues long. The CDR3 sequence is CASSPLAGGKYPYGYTF. For the CDR3, the DNA is TGTGCCAGCAGCCCTTTGGCAGGGGGCAAGTATCCCTATGGCTACACCTTC.

This clonotype was seen repeatedly, ten times or more. Mismatch with germline at one junction end may stem from a read error. The V and J genes are TRBV7-7 and TRBJ2-7; a weak D match, TRBD1 (5 bases). CDR3 length: 12 residues. Germline CDR1 and CDR2: SSHAT and FNYEAQ (reference sequence). The CDR3 reads CASSFVGRATPF. The CDR3 DNA follows: TGTGCTAGCAGCTTCGTGGGCAGGGCAACCCCCTTC.

There are many counts of this clonotype. CDR3 residues: CSVVLAGGEQFF. CDR3 DNA sequence: TGCAGCGTCGTACTAGCGGGAGGTGAGCAGTTCTTC. V usage is TRBV29-1 and J usage is TRBJ2-1; 12 bases align to TRBD2. Germline CDR1 and CDR2: SQVTM and ANQGSEA. V shed 6 bases, J shed 9 bases, and the junction held 3 bases outside the gene matches. The CDR3 is 12 amino acids.

This clonotype was recorded a few times. This chain joins TRBV7-9 and TRBJ2-7; D gene ambiguous. In germline, CDR1 is SEHNR, CDR2 FQNEAQ (reference sequence). CDR3 size: 13 residues. V lost 2 bases and J 0 bases, leaving 5 bases between the germline ends. The CDR3 spells CASSLQNSYEQYF. CDR3 coding DNA: TGTGCCAGCAGCTTACAGAACTCCTACGAGCAGTACTTC.

This clonotype was picked up many times. The rearrangement joins TRBV7-2 to TRBJ1-2; tentative D call: TRBD1 (6 bases). Germline loops: CDR1 SGHTA, CDR2 FQGNSA. The CDR3 covers 15 residues. Deletions cut 1 base from V and 8 bases from J, with 17 bases between. For the CDR3, the DNA is TGTGCCAGCAGCTTAGATGGAACAGGGAAGATCGGCTACACCTTC. Amino acids: CASSLDGTGKIGYTF.

This clonotype was found many times. The genes are TRBV19 and TRBJ2-2; maybe TRBD1 (5 bases). The V gene lost 8 bases and the J gene lost 7 bases, with 17 bases spanning the gap. Germline lookup yields CDR1 LNHDA and CDR2 SQIVND (reference sequence). The CDR3 spans 14 residues. The CDR3 is CASSPTAYGGELFF. The CDR3 coding sequence is TGTGCCAGTTCCCCGACAGCTTACGGCGGGGAGCTGTTTTTT.

This clonotype was picked up many times. V is TRBV7-8 and J is TRBJ2-5; weak D call: TRBD2 (7 bases). Per the germline V gene, CDR1 is SGHVS and CDR2 is FQNEAQ. The CDR3 consists of 15 residues. Trimming removed 5 bases at V and 2 bases at J, with 15 bases between. The CDR3 reads CASSRGGGTQETQYF. DNA for the CDR3: TGTGCCAGCAGCAGAGGGGGGGGTACTCAAGAGACCCAGTACTTC.

The table lists this clonotype with many counts. The V gene is TRBV24-1, the J gene TRBJ2-5, with 8 positions matching TRBD1. This CDR3 region has 13 residues. V trimming: 9 bases; J trimming: 3 bases; junction bases outside the gene matches: 5. Germline CDR1 is KGHDR and CDR2 is SFDVKD. CDR3 protein: CATGGTGKETQYF. The CDR3 DNA is TGTGCCACCGGAGGGACAGGAAAAGAGACCCAGTACTTC.

This clonotype was seen repeatedly, ten times or more. The chain is built from TRBV7-2 and TRBJ1-4; no clear D. There are 13 residues in the CDR3. The V gene lost 4 bases and the J gene lost 3 bases, with 6 bases spanning the gap. Per the germline V gene, CDR1 is SGHTA and CDR2 is FQGNSA. CDR3 bases: TGTGCCAGCAGCTCGGACCCTAATGAAAAACTGTTTTTT. Its translation is CASSSDPNEKLFF.

This clonotype was seen at least ten times. V and J are TRBV7-6 and TRBJ2-1; 9 nucleotides align to TRBD2. The CDR3 totals 16 residues. Germline values: CDR1 SGHVS, CDR2 FNYEAQ. Trimming took 5 bases from V and 7 from J; bases not matched to a gene: 12. CDR3 sequence reads: CASSRGPREGDNEQFF. The CDR3 DNA sequence: TGTGCCAGCAGCCGGGGTCCGCGGGAGGGAGATAATGAGCAGTTCTTC.

Ten or more counts support this clonotype. The chain carries TRBV11-3 and TRBJ2-1; 13 nucleotides align to TRBD2. The CDR3 runs 15 residues. After removal of 4 bases from V and 6 bases from J, the junction contained 3 bases not matched to a gene. Germline CDR1 SGHNT, CDR2 YENEEA. CDR3 in amino acids: CASSWTSGSSNEQFF. As DNA, the CDR3 is TGTGCCAGCAGCTGGACTAGCGGGAGTTCCAATGAGCAGTTCTTC.

This clonotype was recorded at least ten times. The chain is built from TRBV12-3 or TRBV12-4 and TRBJ1-1; D possibly corresponds to TRBD1 (5 bases). V was shortened by 4 bases and J by 5 bases, with 14 bases between the two germline ends. The CDR3 is 14 residues long. The CDR3 loop is CASSSGTGRTEAFF. The CDR3 DNA is TGTGCCAGCAGTTCCGGGACCGGCCGGACTGAAGCTTTCTTT.

This clonotype has at least ten counts. The genes are TRBV20-1 and TRBJ2-1, with a weak D call TRBD2 (7 bases). Germline CDR1 DFQATT, CDR2 SNEGSKA (reference sequence). The CDR3 totals 14 residues. V lost 4 bases, J lost 5 bases, and 15 bases lay in between. The CDR3 region is CSATGASGNNEQFF. As DNA, the CDR3 is TGCAGTGCTACGGGGGCTAGCGGAAACAATGAGCAGTTCTTC.

This clonotype was found many times. The chain couples TRBV28 to TRBJ2-7; a possible D gene is TRBD2 (5 bases). There are 17 residues in the CDR3. Germline V gene sequence: CDR1 MDHEN, CDR2 SYDVKM. V was shortened by 4 bases and J by 3 bases, with 22 bases between the two germline ends. CDR3 bases: TGTGCCAGCAGTTCTCCCCATTCTAGCCGGGTCGGCTACGAGCAGTACTTC. This translates into CASSSPHSSRVGYEQYF.

This clonotype occurred many times. The chain uses TRBV7-4 and TRBJ1-1; TRBD1 matches at 7 bases. Looked up from germline, CDR1 is SGHVT and CDR2 is SQSDAQ. V lost 5 bases and J lost 8; bases outside the gene matches: 8. CDR3 length: 13 amino acids. The CDR3 spells CASSRKGAEEAFF. The CDR3 nucleotides read TGTGCCAGCAGCCGTAAGGGGGCAGAGGAAGCTTTCTTT.